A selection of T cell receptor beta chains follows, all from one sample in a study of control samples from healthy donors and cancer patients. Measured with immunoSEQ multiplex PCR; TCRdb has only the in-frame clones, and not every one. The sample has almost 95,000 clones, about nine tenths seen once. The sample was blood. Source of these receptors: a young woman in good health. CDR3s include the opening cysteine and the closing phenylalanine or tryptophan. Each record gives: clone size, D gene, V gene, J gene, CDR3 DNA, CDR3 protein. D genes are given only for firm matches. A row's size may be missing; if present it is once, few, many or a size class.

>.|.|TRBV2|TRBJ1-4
TGTGCCAGCAGTGAATCAGGGGCTGCTAATGAAAAACTGTTTTTT
CASSESGAANEKLFF
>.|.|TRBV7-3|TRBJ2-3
TGTGCCAGCAGCCGTAGGGGCGGGGTAGTGGCAGATACGCAGTATTTT
CASSRRGGVVADTQYF
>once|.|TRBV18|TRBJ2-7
TGTGCCAGCTCACCTTCCGGACAGTCCTACGAGCAGTACTTC
CASSPSGQSYEQYF
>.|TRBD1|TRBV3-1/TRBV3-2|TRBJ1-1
TGTGCCAGCAGCCTGACAGGGGCTGTCACTGAAGCTTTCTTT
CASSLTGAVTEAFF
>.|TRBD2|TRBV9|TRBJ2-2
TGTGCCAGCAGCGTGGCCGGGACTAGCGGAACCGGGGAGCTGTTTTTT
CASSVAGTSGTGELFF
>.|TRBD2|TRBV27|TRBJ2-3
TGTGCCAGCAGTTCCCCGCAGCGGGATTCGGATACGCAGTATTTT
CASSSPQRDSDTQYF
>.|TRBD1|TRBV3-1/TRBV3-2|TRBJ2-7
TGTGCCAGCAGCCATACACTGACAGGGGGCGACGAGCAGTACTTC
CASSHTLTGGDEQYF
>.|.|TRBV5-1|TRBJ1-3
TGCGCCAGCAGCGCTGACCACGAGGGAGGAAACACCATATATTTT
CASSADHEGGNTIYF
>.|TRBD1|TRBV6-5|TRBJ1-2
TGTGCCAGCAGTTACCTCGCGACAGGGGGCGGCTATGGCTACACCTTC
CASSYLATGGGYGYTF
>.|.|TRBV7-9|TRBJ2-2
TGTGCCAGCAGCTCCGGGGCGAACACCGGGGAGCTGTTTTTT
CASSSGANTGELFF
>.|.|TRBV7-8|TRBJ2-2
TGTGCCAGCAGCCCCCCTTGGCAGGGTTCGAACACCGGGGAGCTGTTTTTT
CASSPPWQGSNTGELFF
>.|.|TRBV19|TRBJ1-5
TGTGCCAGTAGTATCAGCAGAGAACAGCCCCAGCATTTT
CASSISREQPQHF
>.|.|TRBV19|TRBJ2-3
TGTGCCAGTAGTATCTCACCAGGGCTGAGCACAGATACGCAGTATTTT
CASSISPGLSTDTQYF
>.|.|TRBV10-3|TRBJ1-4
TGTGCCATCGGGCCGGGATCTAATGAAAAACTGTTTTTT
CAIGPGSNEKLFF
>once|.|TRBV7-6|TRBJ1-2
TGTGCCAGCAGCCACGCCCCGGGAGTAACTAACTATGGCTACACCTTC
CASSHAPGVTNYGYTF
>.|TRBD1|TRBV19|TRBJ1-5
TGTGCCAGTAGTGCGACAGGGCAGAGCAATCAGCCCCAGCATTTT
CASSATGQSNQPQHF
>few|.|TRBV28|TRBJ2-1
TGTGCCAGCAGGATCATAGGGGGAAGCTCCTACAATGAGCAGTTCTTC
CASRIIGGSSYNEQFF
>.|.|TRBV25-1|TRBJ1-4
TGTGCCAGCTCAGGGGAGGAGAATGAAAAACTGTTTTTT
CASSGEENEKLFF
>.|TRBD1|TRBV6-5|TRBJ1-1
TGTGCCAGCAGCACAGGGGCCCTTAACACTGAAGCTTTCTTT
CASSTGALNTEAFF
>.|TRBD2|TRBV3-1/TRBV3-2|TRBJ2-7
TGTGCCAGCAGCCCCTTAGCGGGGGGGCGGGTTGAGCAGTACTTC
CASSPLAGGRVEQYF
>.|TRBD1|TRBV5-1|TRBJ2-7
TGCGCCAGCAGTTCGACAGGGGGCATCGACGAGCAGTACTTC
CASSSTGGIDEQYF
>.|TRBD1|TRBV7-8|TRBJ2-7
TGTGCCAGCAGCTTATTGGGGGACAGGGGATTTACGGGCTCCTACGAGCAGTACTTC
CASSLLGDRGFTGSYEQYF
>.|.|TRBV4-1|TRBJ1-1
TGCGCCAGCAGCCAATATACAGGGAACACTGAAGCTTTCTTT
CASSQYTGNTEAFF
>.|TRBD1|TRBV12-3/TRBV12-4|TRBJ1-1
TGTGCCAGCCGGCCCGGACAGGGGATTGAAGCTTTCTTT
CASRPGQGIEAFF
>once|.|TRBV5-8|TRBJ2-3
TGTGCCAGCAGCTTCCTGATGAGCTCGTTTAGCACAGATACGCAGTATTTT
CASSFLMSSFSTDTQYF
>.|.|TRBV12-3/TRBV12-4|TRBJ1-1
TGTGCCAGCAGTTTAATTAGGACGGATGAAGCTTTCTTT
CASSLIRTDEAFF
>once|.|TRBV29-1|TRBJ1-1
TGCAGCGTTAATATACCACCTAACACTGAAGCTTTCTTT
CSVNIPPNTEAFF
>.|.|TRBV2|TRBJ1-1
TGTGCCAGCAGTGAAGCGCTTCTGATCGGGGGCGCGGGTACTGAAGCTTTCTTT
CASSEALLIGGAGTEAFF
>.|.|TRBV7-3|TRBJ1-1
TGTGCCAGCAGCCTCCTCGTGGGGGGTCGCCCTGAAGCTTTCTTT
CASSLLVGGRPEAFF
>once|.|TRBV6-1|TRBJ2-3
TGTGCCAGCAGTGAATGGGGTCGAGGGGGGACAGATACGCAGTATTTT
CASSEWGRGGTDTQYF
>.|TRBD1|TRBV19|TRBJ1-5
TGTGCCAGCCAGGGGGGGACGGGATATAGCAATCAGCCCCAGCATTTT
CASQGGTGYSNQPQHF
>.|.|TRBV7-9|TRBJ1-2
TGTGCCAGCAGTACCGGGGCTCATGGCTACACCTTC
CASSTGAHGYTF
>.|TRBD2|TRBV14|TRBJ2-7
TGTGCCAGCAGCCAACCTGGACTAGCCGCCGAGCAGTACTTC
CASSQPGLAAEQYF
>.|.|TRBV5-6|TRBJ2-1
TGTGCCAGCAGCTTGGGTGGGGAGCAGTTCTTC
CASSLGGEQFF
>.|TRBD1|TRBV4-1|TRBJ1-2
TGCGCCAGCACAAAAAGGACAGGGGGCGACAACTATGGCTACACCTTC
CASTKRTGGDNYGYTF
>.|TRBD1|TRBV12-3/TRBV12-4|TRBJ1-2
TGTGCCAGCAGCGGGGACAGCTATGGCTACACCTTC
CASSGDSYGYTF